The 23 T cell receptor beta chains reported below all come from one sample, sequenced in a study of shared clonotypes between healthy human individuals. The table came from immunoSEQ multiplex PCR; TCRdb's copy has only in-frame clones and leaves some out. This sample carries over 800,000 clones, 80% to 95% of them seen once, and the ten largest clones take around 24%. Terminally differentiated effector memory CD45RA+ cells were excluded by CCR7 positive selection of CD45RO-negative cells. Source material: naive CD8+ T cells sorted from blood. These TCRs come from a man aged 25 to 40 in good health.

The rearrangement uses TRBV20-1 and TRBJ2-7; D call uncertain. Germline CDR1 and CDR2: DFQATT and SNEGSKA (reference sequence). Trimming shortened V by 5 bases and J by 5 bases, and 10 bases separated the two germline ends. The CDR3 consists of 11 residues. The CDR3 nucleotides read TGCAGTGCTCCCTACGGCGACGAGCAGTACTTC. Translating gives CSAPYGDEQYF.

The chain combines TRBV29-1 with TRBJ2-1; D may be TRBD1 (6 bases). Germline V lookup: CDR1 SQVTM, CDR2 ANQGSEA. The CDR3 has 13 amino acids. The V and J ends lost 6 bases and 4 bases respectively, with 13 bases between them. The CDR3 coding sequence is TGCAGCGTGGATAGGACAGATTACAATGAGCAGTTCTTC. This sequence encodes CSVDRTDYNEQFF.

This rearrangement joins TRBV7-2 to TRBJ2-7; TRBD1 matches 9 bases. V dropped 1 base and J dropped 4; count of bases not matched to a gene: 8. Per the germline V gene, CDR1 is SGHTA and CDR2 is FQGNSA. The length of the CDR3 is 16 residues. The CDR3 region is CASSLGPTGGGYEQYF. For the CDR3, the DNA is TGTGCCAGCAGCTTAGGCCCGACAGGGGGAGGGTACGAGCAGTACTTC. Based on the CDR3 plus reference TRBV7-2 and TRBJ2-7, the full variable domain is GAGVSQSPSNKVTEKGKDVELRCDPISGHTALYWYRQSLGQGLEFLIYFQGNSAPDKSGLPSDRFSAERTGGSVSTLTIQRTQQEDSAVYLCASSLGPTGGGYEQYFGPGTRLTVT.

J is TRBJ2-7 and V is TRBV13; the D gene is possibly TRBD1 (6 bases). The CDR3 runs to 14 residues. The V gene's germline CDR1 is PRHDT and CDR2 FYEKMQ (reference sequence). The V gene lost 3 bases and the J gene lost 0 bases, with 9 bases spanning the gap. CDR3 in DNA: TGTGCCAGCAGCTTTAGGACAGTCTCCTACGAGCAGTACTTC. It specifies CASSFRTVSYEQYF.

The rearrangement uses TRBV7-6 and TRBJ2-7, with no clear D. V gave up 4 bases and J gave up 6 bases, with 13 bases separating them. Germline CDR1 reads SGHVS; CDR2 reads FNYEAQ. The CDR3 contains 13 residues. The DNA for the CDR3 is TGTGCCAGCAGCTCCCGAGGTGGCAGCGAGCAGTACTTC. This sequence encodes CASSSRGGSEQYF.

The V and J genes are TRBV7-9 and TRBJ2-1, with TRBD2 matching 8 bases. CDR1 SEHNR and CDR2 FQNEAQ come from the germline V gene (reference sequence). The V gene end was trimmed by 5 bases and the J gene end by 0 bases; junction bases not matched to a gene: 6. The CDR3 contains 16 residues. The CDR3 here is CASSRAGATSYNEQFF. In nucleotides, the CDR3 is TGTGCCAGCAGCCGAGCGGGAGCGACCTCCTACAATGAGCAGTTCTTC.

The V gene is TRBV11-2, the J gene TRBJ1-3; the D is unclear. Germline V gene data show CDR1 as SGHAT and CDR2 as FQNNGV. The CDR3 has 15 amino acids. Trimming left V 5 bases short and J 0 bases short, with 11 bases between. CDR3 loop: CASSPYMSSGNTIYF. DNA of the CDR3: TGTGCCAGCAGCCCATACATGAGCTCTGGAAACACCATATATTTT. The full variable domain, its missing parts supplied by reference TRBV11-2 and TRBJ1-3, is EAGVAQSPRYKIIEKRQSVAFWCNPISGHATLYWYQQILGQGPKLLIQFQNNGVVDDSQLPKDRFSAERLKGVDSTLKIQPAKLEDSAVYLCASSPYMSSGNTIYFGEGSWLTVV.

This sequence joins TRBV28 and TRBJ2-1; 7 nucleotides line up with TRBD2. After removal of 7 bases from V and 7 bases from J, the junction contained 4 bases not matched to a gene. Germline CDR1 reads MDHEN; CDR2 reads SYDVKM. CDR3 size: 12 residues. CDR3 protein: CASTVGGNEQFF. CDR3 nucleotide sequence: TGTGCCAGCACCGTGGGGGGGAATGAGCAGTTCTTC.

The genes are TRBV7-9 and TRBJ1-4; 10 positions match TRBD1. Per the germline V gene, CDR1 is SEHNR and CDR2 is FQNEAQ (reference sequence). This CDR3 comprises 15 residues. The V and J ends lost 5 bases and 6 bases, in that order; junction bases with no gene match: 6. CDR3 in DNA: TGTGCCAGCAGCCTACGGACAGGGGGGGATGAAAAACTGTTTTTT. Protein product: CASSLRTGGDEKLFF.

On this clone itself: Other DNA variants within this sample encode the same CDR3. The chain links TRBV10-3 to TRBJ1-1, with D unclear. Per germline, CDR1 ENHRY and CDR2 SYGVKD. The CDR3 consists of 12 residues. The V end lost 3 bases, the J end lost 1 base, and 3 bases lay between the germline ends. CDR3 sequence reads: CAISEQNTEAFF. The CDR3 nucleotides read TGTGCCATCAGTGAACAGAACACTGAAGCTTTCTTT.

The rearrangement links TRBV6-1 to TRBJ2-1, with a possible D match to TRBD1 (6 bases). V gave up 1 base and J gave up 15 bases, with 22 bases separating them. CDR3 length equals 15 residues. The germline V gene encodes CDR1 MNHNS and CDR2 SASEGT. The CDR3 protein is CASSEDQGNRDSLFF. CDR3 bases: TGTGCCAGCAGTGAAGACCAGGGCAACAGGGATAGTCTGTTCTTC.

This clone has a handful of counts. This CDR3 reads CASNPTGGNYGYTF. CDR3 DNA sequence: TGTGCCAGCAACCCGACAGGGGGGAACTATGGCTACACCTTC. This sequence joins TRBV7-9 and TRBJ1-2; 9 bases are shared with TRBD1. Germline CDR1 reads SEHNR; CDR2 reads FQNEAQ (reference sequence). The length of the CDR3 is 14 residues. V shed 7 bases and J 2 bases; nucleotides not matched to a gene: 5.

The chain recombines TRBV7-9 with TRBJ2-6; no reliable D call. The CDR3 length is 12 residues. V gave up 7 bases and J gave up 4 bases, with 5 bases separating them. Germline-derived CDR1 and CDR2 are SEHNR and FQNEAQ (reference sequence). CDR3 in DNA: TGTGCCAGCACCGACGGGGCCAACGTCCTGACTTTC. It specifies CASTDGANVLTF.

This chain links TRBV7-9 with TRBJ2-1; D uncertain. This CDR3 has 14 residues. Germline CDR1 SEHNR, CDR2 FQNEAQ (reference sequence). Deletions cut 4 bases from V and 0 bases from J, with 7 bases between. CDR3 bases: TGTGCCAGCAGCTCAGCAGACTCCTACAATGAGCAGTTCTTC. Protein product: CASSSADSYNEQFF.

The genes are TRBV7-9 and TRBJ2-7; D tentatively reads TRBD1 or TRBD2 (5 bases each). The germline gives CDR1 SEHNR, CDR2 FQNEAQ (reference sequence). Deletions cut 4 bases from V and 4 bases from J, with 8 bases between. This CDR3 region has 12 residues. The CDR3 nucleotides read TGTGCCAGCAGCTCCGAGGGGTACGAGCAGTACTTC. Translating it yields CASSSEGYEQYF.

This chain uses TRBV28 with TRBJ2-7, with a weak D call TRBD2 (6 bases). The CDR3 is 14 amino acids. V was shortened by 4 bases and J by 7 bases, with 17 bases between the two germline ends. CDR1 is MDHEN and CDR2 is SYDVKM in the germline V gene. The CDR3 sequence is CASSWDGGPREQYF. The DNA for the CDR3 is TGTGCCAGCAGTTGGGACGGGGGACCTAGGGAGCAGTACTTC.

This clone has only one observation. The rearrangement joins TRBV7-9 to TRBJ1-1; D unresolved. This CDR3 contains 14 residues. CDR1 is SEHNR, CDR2 FQNEAQ, per germline (reference sequence). Trimming shortened V by 1 base and J by 0 bases, and 6 bases separated the two germline ends. CDR3 sequence (DNA): TGTGCCAGCAGCTTAGTAGGAATGAACACTGAAGCTTTCTTT. Translated: CASSLVGMNTEAFF.

The CDR3 DNA sequence: TGCAGCGTCGCTAACGGACAGGGGAACGAGCAGTACTTC. It codes for CSVANGQGNEQYF. V gene TRBV29-1 combines with J gene TRBJ2-7; 9 positions agree with TRBD1. This CDR3 has 13 residues. CDR1 SQVTM and CDR2 ANQGSEA come from the germline V gene. The V segment lost 6 bases and the J segment 5 bases; nucleotides outside the gene matches: 8.

Comments on this clone: At the DNA level, this CDR3 is encoded by other sequences in the same sample as well. The V gene is TRBV7-2, the J gene TRBJ2-7, with unresolved D. The length of the CDR3 is 14 residues. Germline V lookup: CDR1 SGHTA, CDR2 FQGNSA. The ends were cut back, 2 bases at V and 3 bases at J, with 11 bases in the middle. The chain's CDR3 is CASSLFPGNYEQYF. For the CDR3, the DNA is TGTGCCAGCAGCTTATTCCCCGGAAACTACGAGCAGTACTTC.

The chain combines TRBV7-9 with TRBJ2-7; D may be TRBD1 (6 bases). CDR3 length equals 14 residues. Germline V CDR1 and CDR2: SEHNR, FQNEAQ (reference sequence). V was trimmed by 7 bases and J by 3 bases, leaving 16 bases between them. CDR3 in amino acids: CASKHAGAVYEQYF. DNA of the CDR3: TGTGCCAGCAAGCATGCAGGGGCCGTCTACGAGCAGTACTTC.

This chain connects TRBV9 to TRBJ2-5; possibly TRBD2 for D (6 bases). The CDR3 loop spans 15 amino acids. Germline CDR1 reads SGDLS; CDR2 reads YYNGEE. Trimming took off 0 bases at V and 4 bases at J, with 13 bases between the two ends. The DNA for the CDR3 is TGTGCCAGCAGCGTAGAGGAGGGGCAGGGAGAGACCCAGTACTTC. It codes for CASSVEEGQGETQYF.

The chain combines TRBV28 with TRBJ1-5; no definite D call. The germline V gene encodes CDR1 MDHEN and CDR2 SYDVKM. The CDR3 loop spans 14 amino acids. V lost 1 base and J lost 6, with 10 bases in between. CDR3 DNA sequence: TGTGCCAGCAGTTTATTAAGCCTCGGTCAGCCCCAGCATTTT. Residues: CASSLLSLGQPQHF.

The chain combines TRBV27 with TRBJ2-7, with TRBD2 as a possible D gene (6 bases). Per germline, CDR1 MNHEY and CDR2 SMNVEV (reference sequence). CDR3 length: 14 amino acids. The V end was cut by 9 bases, the J end by 4 bases, with 19 bases between. Written as DNA, the CDR3 is TGTGCCAGTAGTCGGGGGATCGCGAATTACGAGCAGTACTTC. This translates into CASSRGIANYEQYF.